The entry below gives a single T cell receptor beta chain sequence along with its context. Its antigen remains unknown. 5'RACE primed at constant segments yielded TCR alpha and TCR beta cDNA libraries bearing sample barcodes and UMIs. TCRdb independently ran MiXCR on the 5' RACE reads; one entry per CDR3 protein. The table lists roughly 320,000 distinct CDR3 sequences, around 27% of them singletons, with roughly 12% in the top ten. The record originates from a study of T-cell memory formation after mild COVID-19. Study information: In these data, TCR clusters were largely donor specific. The study's findings and limits: Shrinking CD4+ clones were chiefly CM and EM; CD8+ ones were chiefly EMRA.

The V gene's germline CDR1 is MNHEY and CDR2 SVGEGT. CDR3 length equals 15 residues. Trimming took off 6 bases at V and 0 bases at J, with 11 bases between the two ends. This chain uses TRBV6-2 or TRBV6-3 with TRBJ1-4; a possible D gene is TRBD1 (5 bases). The receptor's source is an adult woman who had mild COVID-19 (a few samples of this study predate the infection). Cell type and time point are not known. Sample: PBMCs or a T cell subset sorted from them (not recorded which). The CDR3 DNA reads as TGTGCCAGCAGGAACGACAGAGCAACTAATGAAAAACTGTTTTTT. Encoded protein: CASRNDRATNEKLFF.